This TCR beta chain was identified during a study of OX40 agonist ivuxolimab in advanced cancers. Trimming pared 0 bases from V and 1 base from J, leaving 8 bases between. CDR3 length: 15 amino acids. Germline V gene sequence: CDR1 SGHRS, CDR2 YFSETQ. Study-level findings and limits: The specificity for antigen of the expanded peripheral T cells was not determined. Some of the lowest clonal expansion was seen in partial responders at 0.1-3.0 mg/kg.

TCRdb's table, derived via immunoSEQ multiplex PCR, lists solely in-frame clones and lacks some. The sample lists around 90,000 clones; around nine tenths were seen once. Remarks on this clone: Its antigen is still unknown.

This chain joins TRBV5-1 and TRBJ2-1; maybe TRBD2 (5 bases). This sequence was found in an adult with an advanced solid tumor such as melanoma, head and neck, liver or kidney cancer. Sample: CD4+ or CD8+ T cells sorted from blood, taken in a trial of the OX40 agonist ivuxolimab. The DNA for the CDR3 is TGCGCCAGCAGCTTGGAGAGGGTATCCTACAATGAGCAGTTCTTC. This codes for CASSLERVSYNEQFF. Complete variable domain (other parts from reference TRBV5-1 and TRBJ2-1): KAGVTQTPRYLIKTRGQQVTLSCSPISGHRSVSWYQQTPGQGLQFLFEYFSETQRNKGNFPGRFSGRQFSNSRSEMNVSTLELGDSALYLCASSLERVSYNEQFFGPGTRLTVL.